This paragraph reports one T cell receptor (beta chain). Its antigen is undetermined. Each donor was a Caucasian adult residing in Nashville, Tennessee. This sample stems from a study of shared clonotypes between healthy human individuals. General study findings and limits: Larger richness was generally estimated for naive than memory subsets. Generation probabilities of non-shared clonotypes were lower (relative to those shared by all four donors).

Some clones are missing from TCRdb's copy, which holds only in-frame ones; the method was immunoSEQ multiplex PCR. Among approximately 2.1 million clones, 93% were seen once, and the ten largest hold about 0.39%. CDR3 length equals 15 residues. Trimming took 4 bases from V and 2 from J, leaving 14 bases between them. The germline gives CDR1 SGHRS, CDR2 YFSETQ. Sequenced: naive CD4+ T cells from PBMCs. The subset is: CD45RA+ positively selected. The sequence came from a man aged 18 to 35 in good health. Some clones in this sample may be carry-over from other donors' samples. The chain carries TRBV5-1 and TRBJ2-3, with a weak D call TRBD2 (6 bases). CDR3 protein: CASSQERVNTDTQYF. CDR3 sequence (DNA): TGCGCCAGCAGCCAAGAGCGGGTGAACACAGATACGCAGTATTTT.